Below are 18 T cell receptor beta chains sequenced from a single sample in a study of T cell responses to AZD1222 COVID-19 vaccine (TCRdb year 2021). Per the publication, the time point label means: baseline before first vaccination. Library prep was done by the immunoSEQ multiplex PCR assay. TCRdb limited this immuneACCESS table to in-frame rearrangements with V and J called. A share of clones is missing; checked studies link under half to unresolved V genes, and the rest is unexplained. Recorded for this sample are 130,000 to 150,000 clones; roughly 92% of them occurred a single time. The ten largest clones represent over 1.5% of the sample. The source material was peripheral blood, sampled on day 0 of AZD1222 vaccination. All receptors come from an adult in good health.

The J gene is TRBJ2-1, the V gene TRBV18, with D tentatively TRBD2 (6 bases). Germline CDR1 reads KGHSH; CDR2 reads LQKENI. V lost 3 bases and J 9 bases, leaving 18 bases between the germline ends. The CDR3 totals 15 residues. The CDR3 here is CASSPGTSSLTEQFF. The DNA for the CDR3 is TGTGCCAGCTCACCCGGGACTTCATCACTCACTGAGCAGTTCTTC.

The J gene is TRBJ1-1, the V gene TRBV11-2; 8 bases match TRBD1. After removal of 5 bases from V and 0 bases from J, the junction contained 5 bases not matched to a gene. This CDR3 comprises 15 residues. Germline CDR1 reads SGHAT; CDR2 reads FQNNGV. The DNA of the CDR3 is TGTGCCAGCAGCCCGAACAGGGGGTTGAACACTGAAGCTTTCTTT. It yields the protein CASSPNRGLNTEAFF. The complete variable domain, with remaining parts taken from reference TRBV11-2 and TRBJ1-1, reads EAGVAQSPRYKIIEKRQSVAFWCNPISGHATLYWYQQILGQGPKLLIQFQNNGVVDDSQLPKDRFSAERLKGVDSTLKIQPAKLEDSAVYLCASSPNRGLNTEAFFGQGTRLTVV.

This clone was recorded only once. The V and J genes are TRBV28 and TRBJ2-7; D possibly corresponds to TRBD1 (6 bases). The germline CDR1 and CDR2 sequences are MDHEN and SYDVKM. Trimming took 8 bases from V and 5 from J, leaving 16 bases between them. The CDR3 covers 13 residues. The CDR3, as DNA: TGTGCCAGCGAGTCGAAACAGGGAAACGAGCAGTACTTC. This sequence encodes CASESKQGNEQYF.

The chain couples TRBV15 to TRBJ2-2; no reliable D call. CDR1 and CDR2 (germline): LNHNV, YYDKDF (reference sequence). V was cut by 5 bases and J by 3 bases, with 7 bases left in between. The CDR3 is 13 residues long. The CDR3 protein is CATSSSDTGELFF. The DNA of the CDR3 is TGTGCCACCAGCTCGTCCGACACCGGGGAGCTGTTTTTT.

The CDR3 sequence is CAWVKGQAVPREQYF. The CDR3 DNA is TGTGCCTGGGTAAAAGGACAGGCCGTTCCGAGGGAGCAGTACTTC. The chain recombines TRBV30 with TRBJ2-7, with TRBD1 matching over 7 bases. J was trimmed by 7 bases and V by 5 bases; bases with no gene match: 17. The CDR3 runs to 15 residues. The germline gives CDR1 GTSNPN, CDR2 SVGIG (reference sequence).

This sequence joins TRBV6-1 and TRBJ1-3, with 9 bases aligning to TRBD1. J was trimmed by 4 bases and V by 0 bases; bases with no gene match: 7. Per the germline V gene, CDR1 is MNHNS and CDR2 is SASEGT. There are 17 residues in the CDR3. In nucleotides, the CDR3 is TGTGCCAGCAGTGAAGCAGCCGGGACAGGGTACGGAAACACCATATATTTT. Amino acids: CASSEAAGTGYGNTIYF.

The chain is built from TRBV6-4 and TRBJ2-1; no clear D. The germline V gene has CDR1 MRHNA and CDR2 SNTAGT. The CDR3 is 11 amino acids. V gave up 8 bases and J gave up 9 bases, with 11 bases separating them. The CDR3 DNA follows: TGTGCCAGCGGAATTAAGGGTGAGCAGTTCTTC. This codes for CASGIKGEQFF.

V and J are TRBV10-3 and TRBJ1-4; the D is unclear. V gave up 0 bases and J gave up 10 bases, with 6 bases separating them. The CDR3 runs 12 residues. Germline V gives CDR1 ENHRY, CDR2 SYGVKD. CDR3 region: CAISESEGKLFF. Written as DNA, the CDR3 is TGTGCCATCAGTGAGTCGGAGGGAAAACTGTTTTTT.

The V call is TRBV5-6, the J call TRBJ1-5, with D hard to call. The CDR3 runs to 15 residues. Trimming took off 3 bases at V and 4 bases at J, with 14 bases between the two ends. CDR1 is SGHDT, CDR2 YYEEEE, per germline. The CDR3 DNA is TGTGCCAGCAGCTGGGGAGGGAGCCAAAATCAGCCCCAGCATTTT. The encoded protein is CASSWGGSQNQPQHF.

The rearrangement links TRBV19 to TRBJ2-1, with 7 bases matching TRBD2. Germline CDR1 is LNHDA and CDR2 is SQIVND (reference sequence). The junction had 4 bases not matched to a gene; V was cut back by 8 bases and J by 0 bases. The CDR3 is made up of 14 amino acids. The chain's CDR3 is CASSTSLSYNEQFF. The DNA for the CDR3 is TGTGCCAGTTCGACTAGCCTCTCCTACAATGAGCAGTTCTTC.

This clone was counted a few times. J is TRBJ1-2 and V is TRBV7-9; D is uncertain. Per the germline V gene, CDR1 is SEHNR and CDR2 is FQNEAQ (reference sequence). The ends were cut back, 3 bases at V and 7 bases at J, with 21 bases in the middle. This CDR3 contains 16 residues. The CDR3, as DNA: TGTGCCAGCAGCTTTAACCCGCAGAGCTCAGAGGGTGGCTACACCTTC. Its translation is CASSFNPQSSEGGYTF.

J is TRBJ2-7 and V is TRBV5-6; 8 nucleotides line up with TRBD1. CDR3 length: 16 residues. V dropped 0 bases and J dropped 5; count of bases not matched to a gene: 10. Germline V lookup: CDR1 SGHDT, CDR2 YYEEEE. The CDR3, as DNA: TGTGCCAGCAGCTTGGGGGGCTGGCAGGGGGCCCACGAGCAGTACTTC. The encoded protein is CASSLGGWQGAHEQYF.

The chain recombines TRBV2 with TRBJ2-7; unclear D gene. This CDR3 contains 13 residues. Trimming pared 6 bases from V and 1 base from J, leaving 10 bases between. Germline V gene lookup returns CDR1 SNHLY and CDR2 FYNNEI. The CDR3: CASRADQSYEQYF. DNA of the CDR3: TGTGCCAGCAGGGCAGACCAATCCTACGAGCAGTACTTC.

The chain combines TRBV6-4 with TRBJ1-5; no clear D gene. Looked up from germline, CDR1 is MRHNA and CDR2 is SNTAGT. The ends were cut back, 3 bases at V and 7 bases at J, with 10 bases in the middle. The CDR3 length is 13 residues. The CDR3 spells CASSEGLGQPQHF. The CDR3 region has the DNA TGTGCCAGCAGTGAGGGTCTTGGGCAGCCCCAGCATTTT.

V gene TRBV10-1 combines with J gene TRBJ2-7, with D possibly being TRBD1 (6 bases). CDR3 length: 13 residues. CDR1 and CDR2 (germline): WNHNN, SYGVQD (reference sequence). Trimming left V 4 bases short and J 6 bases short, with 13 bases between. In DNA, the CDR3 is TGCGCCAGCAGTGCGACAGGCCCTGGCGAGCAGTACTTC. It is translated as CASSATGPGEQYF.

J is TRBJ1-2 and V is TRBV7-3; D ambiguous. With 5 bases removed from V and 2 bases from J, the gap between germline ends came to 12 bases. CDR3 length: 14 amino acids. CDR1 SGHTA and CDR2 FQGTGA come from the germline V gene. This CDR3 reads CASSPYGRNYGYTF. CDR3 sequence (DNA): TGTGCCAGCAGCCCTTACGGGAGGAACTATGGCTACACCTTC.

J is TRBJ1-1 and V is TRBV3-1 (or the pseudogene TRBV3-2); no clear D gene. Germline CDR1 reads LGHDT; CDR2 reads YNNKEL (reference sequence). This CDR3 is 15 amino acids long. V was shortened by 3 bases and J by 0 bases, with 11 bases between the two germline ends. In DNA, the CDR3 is TGTGCCAGCAGCCATAAAGGAAGGGTGAACACTGAAGCTTTCTTT. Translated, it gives CASSHKGRVNTEAFF.

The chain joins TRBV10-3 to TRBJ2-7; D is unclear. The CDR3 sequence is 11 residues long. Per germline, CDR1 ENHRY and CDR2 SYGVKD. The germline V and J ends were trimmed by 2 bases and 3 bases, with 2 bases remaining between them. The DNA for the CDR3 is TGTGCCATCAGTGAGATCTACGAGCAGTACTTC. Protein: CAISEIYEQYF.